The 15 T cell receptor beta chains given below trace back to one sample, sequenced in a study of blood T cell repertoires in COVID-19. Profiled with immunoSEQ multiplex PCR; TCRdb holds only in-frame clones, not every one. This table has 250,000 to 300,000 clones, roughly 90% appearing once. The sequenced material came from peripheral blood. These receptors were collected from a young woman with acute or convalescent COVID-19.

The gene calls are TRBV19 and TRBJ2-4; 10 bases agree with TRBD2. CDR3 length: 19 residues. The V segment lost 4 bases and the J segment 6 bases; nucleotides outside the gene matches: 18. Germline CDR1 and CDR2: LNHDA and SQIVND (reference sequence). Written as DNA, the CDR3 is TGTGCCAGTAGTAGCGGAACCGGGACTAGCGAACCAATGGGAAACATTCAGTACTTC. Protein: CASSSGTGTSEPMGNIQYF. Drawing the rest from reference TRBV19 and TRBJ2-4, the complete variable domain is DGGITQSPKYLFRKEGQNVTLSCEQNLNHDAMYWYRQDPGQGLRLIYYSQIVNDFQKGDIAEGYSVSREKKESFPLTVTSAQKNPTAFYLCASSSGTGTSEPMGNIQYFGAGTRLSVL.

This chain connects TRBV4-1 to TRBJ1-2, with 9 bases aligning to TRBD1. The CDR3 is 15 residues long. After removal of 2 bases from V and 5 bases from J, the junction contained 6 bases not matched to a gene. The germline V gene encodes CDR1 MGHRA and CDR2 YSYEKL. The CDR3 spells CASSQTTGGEYGYTF. For the CDR3, the DNA is TGCGCCAGCAGCCAAACGACAGGGGGGGAATATGGCTACACCTTC.

This clone has a handful of counts. The CDR3: CASSPGGGGDYNEQFF. The CDR3 DNA sequence: TGCGCCAGCAGCCCTGGAGGAGGGGGGGACTACAATGAGCAGTTCTTC. The chain recombines TRBV5-1 with TRBJ2-1, with D maybe TRBD2 (7 bases). Germline loops: CDR1 SGHRS, CDR2 YFSETQ. The V gene lost 4 bases and the J gene lost 3 bases, with 17 bases spanning the gap. The CDR3 totals 16 residues.

This clone was picked up one time. The chain combines TRBV6-2 or TRBV6-3 with TRBJ2-3; D unresolved. V shed 4 bases and J shed 4 bases, with 12 bases lying between them. CDR1 and CDR2 (germline): MNHEY, SVGEGT. The CDR3 runs 14 residues. The CDR3 reads CASSSDGYPDTQYF. CDR3 bases: TGTGCCAGCAGTTCAGACGGGTACCCAGATACGCAGTATTTT.

The chain carries TRBV5-3 and TRBJ2-5, with 8 bases aligning to TRBD2. TRBV5-3 is known as an ORF, though its function is uncertain. Trimming took 9 bases from V and 4 from J; bases not matched to a gene: 14. The CDR3 sequence is 15 residues long. CDR3 sequence (DNA): TGTGCCAACTCTTCTCCTAGCGGGTGGGTAGAGACCCAGTACTTC. This gives the protein CANSSPSGWVETQYF.

V gene TRBV7-2 combines with J gene TRBJ2-7; weak D call: TRBD2 (6 bases). The V end was cut by 5 bases, the J end by 0 bases, with 14 bases between. This CDR3 region has 15 residues. Germline loops: CDR1 SGHTA, CDR2 FQGNSA. This CDR3 is CASSPFGGGSYEQYF. CDR3 DNA sequence: TGTGCCAGCAGCCCTTTTGGGGGAGGCTCCTACGAGCAGTACTTC.

This clone was counted between two and nine times. The CDR3 region is CSVVGGGKYFYEQYF. In DNA form, the CDR3 reads TGCAGCGTTGTTGGAGGGGGCAAATATTTCTACGAGCAGTACTTC. This sequence joins TRBV29-1 and TRBJ2-7, with D possibly matching TRBD1 (7 bases). CDR1 is SQVTM and CDR2 is ANQGSEA in the germline V gene. This CDR3 is 15 amino acids long. With 4 bases removed from V and 3 bases from J, the gap between germline ends came to 19 bases.

The CDR3 coding sequence is TGTGCCAGCAGCCAAGGTACATATGATAATTCACCCCTCCACTTT. Translating gives CASSQGTYDNSPLHF. V is TRBV4-2 and J is TRBJ1-6, with unresolved D. Trimming stripped 1 base from V and 5 bases from J, with 9 bases between. From germline, CDR1 is LGHNA and CDR2 YNFKEQ. The CDR3 contains 15 residues.

Concerning this clone itself: The sample holds other DNA sequences that translate to the same CDR3. The J gene is TRBJ2-7, the V gene TRBV27, with D perhaps TRBD1 (6 bases). The CDR3 has 12 residues. Between the trimmed V and J ends, which lost 5 bases and 4 bases, there was a span of 9 bases. From germline, CDR1 is MNHEY and CDR2 SMNVEV (reference sequence). DNA of the CDR3: TGTGCCAGCAGTCCGACAGGATACGAGCAGTACTTC. The encoded protein is CASSPTGYEQYF.

The J gene is TRBJ2-2, the V gene TRBV6-4; D perhaps matches TRBD2 (5 bases). CDR3 length equals 14 residues. The V end was cut by 4 bases, the J end by 1 base, with 7 bases between. Looked up from germline, CDR1 is MRHNA and CDR2 is SNTAGT. This CDR3 is CASSASRNTGELFF. The CDR3, as DNA: TGTGCCAGCAGTGCTAGCAGGAACACCGGGGAGCTGTTTTTT.

This chain joins TRBV11-2 and TRBJ2-1; the match to TRBD2 covers 13 bases. Germline V gene data show CDR1 as SGHAT and CDR2 as FQNNGV. The CDR3 totals 15 residues. Unmatched junction bases numbered 7, after V lost 4 bases and J lost 10 bases. The CDR3 region has the DNA TGTGCCAGCAGCTATGGACTAGCGGGAGTAAAGGAGCAGTTCTTC. Protein sequence: CASSYGLAGVKEQFF. Filled out from reference TRBV11-2 and TRBJ2-1, the complete variable domain reads EAGVAQSPRYKIIEKRQSVAFWCNPISGHATLYWYQQILGQGPKLLIQFQNNGVVDDSQLPKDRFSAERLKGVDSTLKIQPAKLEDSAVYLCASSYGLAGVKEQFFGPGTRLTVL.

CDR3 in DNA: TGTGCCTGGAGTGTACTAGGGACAGGGGACTCCTATAATTCACCCCTCCACTTT. Translated: CAWSVLGTGDSYNSPLHF. The chain recombines TRBV30 with TRBJ1-6; 10 nucleotides match TRBD1. Germline V gives CDR1 GTSNPN, CDR2 SVGIG (reference sequence). Trimming at V came to 0 bases and at J to 0 bases, leaving 5 bases not matched to a gene. The CDR3 is 18 residues long.

The chain has TRBV12-3 or TRBV12-4 and TRBJ1-1; the D is unclear. The CDR3 length is 11 residues. Trimming left V 3 bases short and J 4 bases short, with 3 bases between. The CDR3 loop reads CASSFSTEAFF. CDR3 in DNA: TGTGCCAGCAGTTTTAGCACTGAAGCTTTCTTT.

The chain carries TRBV29-1 and TRBJ2-5, with D perhaps matching TRBD2 (5 bases). Trimming took off 7 bases at V and 2 bases at J, with 11 bases between the two ends. The CDR3 covers 12 residues. Germline CDR1 is SQVTM and CDR2 is ANQGSEA. The CDR3 region has the DNA TGCAGCGCCCCGGCGGGTCAAGAGACCCAGTACTTC. Its protein is CSAPAGQETQYF.

The rearrangement joins TRBV5-8 to TRBJ1-5; D remains ambiguous. CDR3 length equals 15 residues. CDR1 is SGHTS, CDR2 YDEGEE, per germline. Deletions cut 4 bases from V and 0 bases from J, with 11 bases between. CDR3 amino acids: CASSPGRDSNQPQHF. CDR3 in DNA: TGTGCCAGCAGCCCTGGACGGGATAGCAATCAGCCCCAGCATTTT. The whole variable domain, filled in from reference TRBV5-8 and TRBJ1-5, reads EAGVTQSPTHLIKTRGQQATLRCSPISGHTSVYWYQQALGLGLQFLLWYDEGEERNRGNFPPRFSGRQFPNYSSELNVNALELEDSALYLCASSPGRDSNQPQHFGDGTRLSIL.